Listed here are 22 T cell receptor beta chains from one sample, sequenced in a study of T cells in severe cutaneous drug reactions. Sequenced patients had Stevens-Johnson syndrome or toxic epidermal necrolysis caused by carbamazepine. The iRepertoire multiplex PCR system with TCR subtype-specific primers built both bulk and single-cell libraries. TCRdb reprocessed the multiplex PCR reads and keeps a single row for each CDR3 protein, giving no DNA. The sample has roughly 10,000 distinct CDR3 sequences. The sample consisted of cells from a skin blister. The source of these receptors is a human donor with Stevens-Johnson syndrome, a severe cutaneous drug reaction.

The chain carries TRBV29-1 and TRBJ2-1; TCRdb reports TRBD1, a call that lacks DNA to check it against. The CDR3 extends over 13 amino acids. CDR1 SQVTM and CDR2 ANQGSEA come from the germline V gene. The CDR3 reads CSVSQGARNEQFF.

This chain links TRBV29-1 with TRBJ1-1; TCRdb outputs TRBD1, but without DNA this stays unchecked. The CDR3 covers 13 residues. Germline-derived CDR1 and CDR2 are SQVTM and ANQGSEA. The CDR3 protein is CSVEGQMNTEAFF. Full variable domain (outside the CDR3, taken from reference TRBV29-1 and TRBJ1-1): SAVISQKPSRDICQRGTSLTIQCQVDSQVTMMFWYRQQPGQSLTLIATANQGSEATYESGFVIDKFPISRPNLTFSTLTVSNMSPEDSSIYLCSVEGQMNTEAFFGQGTRLTVV.

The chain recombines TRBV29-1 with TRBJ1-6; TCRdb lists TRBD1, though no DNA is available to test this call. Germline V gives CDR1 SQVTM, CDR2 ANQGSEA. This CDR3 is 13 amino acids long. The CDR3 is CSVRETGGSPLHF.

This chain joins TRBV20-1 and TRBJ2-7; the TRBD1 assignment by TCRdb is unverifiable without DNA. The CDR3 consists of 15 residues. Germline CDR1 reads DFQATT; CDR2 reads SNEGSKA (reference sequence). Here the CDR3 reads CSARAPLAGVPEQYF.

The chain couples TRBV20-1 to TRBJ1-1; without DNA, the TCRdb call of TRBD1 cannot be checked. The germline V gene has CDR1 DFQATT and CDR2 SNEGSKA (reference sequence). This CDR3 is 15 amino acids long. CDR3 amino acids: CSARKPGQSNTEAFF.

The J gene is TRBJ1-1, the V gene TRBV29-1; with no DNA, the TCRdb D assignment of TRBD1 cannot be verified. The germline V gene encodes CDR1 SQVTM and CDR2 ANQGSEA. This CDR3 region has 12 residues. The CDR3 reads CSVRGTNTEAFF.

The CDR3: CSPDGGGGTAKNIQYF. The chain has TRBV20-1 and TRBJ2-4; TCRdb designates TRBD1, a call that cannot be tested without DNA. Germline-derived CDR1 and CDR2 are DFQATT and SNEGSKA (reference sequence). This CDR3 comprises 16 residues.

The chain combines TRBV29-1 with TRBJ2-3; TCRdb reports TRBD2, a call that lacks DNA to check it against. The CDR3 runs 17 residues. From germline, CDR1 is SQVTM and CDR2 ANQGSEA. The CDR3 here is CGLLEGGKTFSTDTQYF.

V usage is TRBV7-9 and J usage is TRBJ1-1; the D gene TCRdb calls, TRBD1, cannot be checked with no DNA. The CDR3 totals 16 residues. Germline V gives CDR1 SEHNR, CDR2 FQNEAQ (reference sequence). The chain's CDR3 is CASSLGEGFRTSEAFF. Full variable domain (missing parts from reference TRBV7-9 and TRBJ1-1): DTGVSQNPRHKITKRGQNVTFRCDPISEHNRLYWYRQTLGQGPEFLTYFQNEAQLEKSRLLSDRFSAERPKGSFSTLEIQRTEQGDSAMYLCASSLGEGFRTSEAFFGQGTRLTVV.

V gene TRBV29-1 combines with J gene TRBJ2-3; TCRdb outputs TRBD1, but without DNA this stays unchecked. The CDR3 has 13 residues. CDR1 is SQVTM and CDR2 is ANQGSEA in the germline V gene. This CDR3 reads CSSGTGSTDTQYF.

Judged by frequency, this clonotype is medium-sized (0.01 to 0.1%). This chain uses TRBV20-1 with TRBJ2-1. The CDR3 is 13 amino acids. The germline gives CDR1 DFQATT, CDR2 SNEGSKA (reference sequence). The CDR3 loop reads CSADLYLYNEQFF.

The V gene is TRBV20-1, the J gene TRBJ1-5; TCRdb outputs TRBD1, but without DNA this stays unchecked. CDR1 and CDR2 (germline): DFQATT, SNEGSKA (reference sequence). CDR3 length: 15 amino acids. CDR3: CSPGQDFTGNQPQHF.

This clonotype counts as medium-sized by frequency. CDR3 loop: CSANNGYYEQYF. The rearrangement joins TRBV20-1 to TRBJ2-7. This CDR3 is built from 12 residues. Germline V lookup: CDR1 DFQATT, CDR2 SNEGSKA (reference sequence).

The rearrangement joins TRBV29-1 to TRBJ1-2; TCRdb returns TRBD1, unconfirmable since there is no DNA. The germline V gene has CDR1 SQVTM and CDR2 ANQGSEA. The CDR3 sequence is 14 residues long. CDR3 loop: CSVSQLGAGYGYTF.

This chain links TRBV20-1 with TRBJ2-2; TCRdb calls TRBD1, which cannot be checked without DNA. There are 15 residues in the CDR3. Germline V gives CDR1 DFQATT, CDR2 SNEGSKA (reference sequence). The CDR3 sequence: CSARRTGGMTGELFF.

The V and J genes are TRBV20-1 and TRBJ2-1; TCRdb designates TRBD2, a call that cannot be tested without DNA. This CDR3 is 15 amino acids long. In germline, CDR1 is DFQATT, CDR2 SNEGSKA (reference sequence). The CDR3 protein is CSARQAFTSANEQFF.

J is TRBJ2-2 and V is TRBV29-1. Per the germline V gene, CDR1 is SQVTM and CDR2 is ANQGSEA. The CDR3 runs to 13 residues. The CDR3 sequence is CSVDGVNTGELFF.

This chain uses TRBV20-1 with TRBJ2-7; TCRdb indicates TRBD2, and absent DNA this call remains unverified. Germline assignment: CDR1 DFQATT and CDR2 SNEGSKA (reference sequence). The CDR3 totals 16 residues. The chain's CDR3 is CSARDQQGLAGVQQYF.

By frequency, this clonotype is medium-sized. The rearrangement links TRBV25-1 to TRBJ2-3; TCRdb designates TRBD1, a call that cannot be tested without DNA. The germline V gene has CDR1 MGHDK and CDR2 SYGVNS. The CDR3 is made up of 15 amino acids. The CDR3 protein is CASSEDIFGADTQYF.

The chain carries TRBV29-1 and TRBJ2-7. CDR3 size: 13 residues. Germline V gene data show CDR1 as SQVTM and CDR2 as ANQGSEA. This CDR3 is CSVGEGISYEQYF.

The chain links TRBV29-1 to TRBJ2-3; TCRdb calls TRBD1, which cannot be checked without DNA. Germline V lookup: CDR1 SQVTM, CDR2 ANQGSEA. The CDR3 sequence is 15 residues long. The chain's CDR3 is CSSKVGLLSTDTQYF.

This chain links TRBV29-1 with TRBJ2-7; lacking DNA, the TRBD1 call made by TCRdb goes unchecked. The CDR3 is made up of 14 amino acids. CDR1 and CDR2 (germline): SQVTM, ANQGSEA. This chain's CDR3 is CSVARTGGSYEQYF.